The 7 T cell receptor beta chains in this list originate from one sample, sequenced in a study of blood T cell repertoires in COVID-19. The table came from immunoSEQ multiplex PCR; TCRdb's copy has only in-frame clones and leaves some out. The data contain roughly 500,000 clones, roughly 89% of them singletons. Sequencing was carried out using peripheral blood. The receptors were sampled from a man between 18 and 35 years old with COVID-19, enrolled during active disease.

The chain employs TRBV18 and TRBJ2-7; 8 bases are a match to TRBD1. The J segment lost 5 bases and the V segment lost 3 bases, leaving 12 bases of the junction unmatched. Germline CDR1 reads KGHSH; CDR2 reads LQKENI. The CDR3 length is 16 residues. The CDR3 protein is CASSPLSRQGANEQYF. The CDR3 DNA follows: TGTGCCAGCTCACCGCTAAGTCGGCAGGGGGCCAACGAGCAGTACTTC.

This chain links TRBV7-2 with TRBJ2-5; TRBD2 agrees at 13 bases. CDR3 size: 16 residues. V shed 3 bases, J shed 4 bases, and the junction held 5 bases outside the gene matches. Germline values: CDR1 SGHTA, CDR2 FQGNSA. In DNA, the CDR3 is TGTGCCAGCAGCTTGGGGGGACTAGCGGGATCAGAGACCCAGTACTTC. Translated, it gives CASSLGGLAGSETQYF.

The rearrangement joins TRBV5-4 to TRBJ2-5; D is uncertain. The CDR3 totals 14 residues. Between the trimmed V and J ends, which lost 6 bases and 5 bases, there was a span of 17 bases. Germline CDR1 SGHNT, CDR2 YYREEE (reference sequence). The CDR3, as DNA: TGTGCCAGCACCCCCGAGAGGAGTTGGGAGACCCAGTACTTC. Its translation: CASTPERSWETQYF.

This clone was detected only a few times. The chain carries TRBV24-1 and TRBJ2-1; 14 nucleotides agree with TRBD2. Germline values: CDR1 KGHDR, CDR2 SFDVKD. There are 17 residues in the CDR3. V gave up 6 bases and J gave up 5 bases; unmatched junction bases: 8. As DNA, the CDR3 is TGTGCCACCAGTCAACCGGGACTAGCGGGAGATAACAATGAGCAGTTCTTC. This gives the protein CATSQPGLAGDNNEQFF.

The CDR3 spells CASSSEASPLHF. DNA of the CDR3: TGTGCCAGCAGCTCCGAGGCTTCACCCCTCCACTTT. This chain uses TRBV7-9 with TRBJ1-6; D call uncertain. This CDR3 spans 12 amino acids. Trimming stripped 4 bases from V and 9 bases from J, with 7 bases between. Germline assignment: CDR1 SEHNR and CDR2 FQNEAQ (reference sequence).

This clone was recorded once. The genes are TRBV2 and TRBJ2-7, with D possibly being TRBD2 (6 bases). V was cut by 5 bases and J by 1 base, with 15 bases left in between. Germline CDR1 reads SNHLY; CDR2 reads FYNNEI. The CDR3 runs to 15 residues. The CDR3 loop reads CASSLRLEGSYEQYF. In nucleotides, the CDR3 is TGTGCCAGCAGTCTTAGACTAGAAGGGTCCTACGAGCAGTACTTC.

This clone was observed a few times. The rearrangement joins TRBV7-6 to TRBJ2-5, with 9 nucleotides matching TRBD2. With V trimmed by 1 base and J by 1 base, 4 bases remained unmatched. Germline V CDR1 and CDR2: SGHVS, FNYEAQ. The CDR3 totals 16 residues. This CDR3 is CASSLVAGGIQETQYF. DNA of the CDR3: TGTGCCAGCAGCTTAGTTGCGGGGGGGATCCAAGAGACCCAGTACTTC.